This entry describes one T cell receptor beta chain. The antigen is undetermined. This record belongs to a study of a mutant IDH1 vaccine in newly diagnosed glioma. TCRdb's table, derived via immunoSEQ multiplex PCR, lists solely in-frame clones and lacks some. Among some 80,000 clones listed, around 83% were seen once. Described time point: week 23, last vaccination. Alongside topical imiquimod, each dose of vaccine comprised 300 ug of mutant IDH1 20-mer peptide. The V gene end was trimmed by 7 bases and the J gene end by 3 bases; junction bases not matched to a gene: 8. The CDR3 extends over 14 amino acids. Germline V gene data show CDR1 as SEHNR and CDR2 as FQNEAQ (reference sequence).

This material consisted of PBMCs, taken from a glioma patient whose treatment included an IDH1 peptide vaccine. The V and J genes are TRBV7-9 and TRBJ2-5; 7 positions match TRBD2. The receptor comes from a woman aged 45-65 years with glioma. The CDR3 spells CASTSAGGKETQYF. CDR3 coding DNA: TGTGCCAGCACTTCCGCCGGGGGGAAAGAGACCCAGTACTTC. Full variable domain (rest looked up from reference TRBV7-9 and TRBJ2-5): DTGVSQNPRHKITKRGQNVTFRCDPISEHNRLYWYRQTLGQGPEFLTYFQNEAQLEKSRLLSDRFSAERPKGSFSTLEIQRTEQGDSAMYLCASTSAGGKETQYFGPGTRLLVL.